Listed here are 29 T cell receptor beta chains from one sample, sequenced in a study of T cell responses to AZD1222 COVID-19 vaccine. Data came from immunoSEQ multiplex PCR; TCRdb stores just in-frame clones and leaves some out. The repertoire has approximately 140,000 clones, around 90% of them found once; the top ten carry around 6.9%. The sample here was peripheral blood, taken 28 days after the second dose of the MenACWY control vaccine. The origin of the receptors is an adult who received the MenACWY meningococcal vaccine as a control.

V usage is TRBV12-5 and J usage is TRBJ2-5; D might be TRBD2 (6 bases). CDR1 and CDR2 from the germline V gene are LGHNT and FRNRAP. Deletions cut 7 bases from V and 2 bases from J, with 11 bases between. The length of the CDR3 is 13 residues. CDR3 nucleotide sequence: TGTGCTAGTGCGGGGGTTGGACAAGAGACCCAGTACTTC. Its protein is CASAGVGQETQYF.

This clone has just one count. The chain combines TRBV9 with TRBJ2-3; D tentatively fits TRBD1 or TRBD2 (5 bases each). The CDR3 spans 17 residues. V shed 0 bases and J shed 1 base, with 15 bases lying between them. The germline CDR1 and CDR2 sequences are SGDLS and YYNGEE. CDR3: CASSVAWGLRGTDTQYF. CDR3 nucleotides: TGTGCCAGCAGCGTAGCTTGGGGCCTGAGGGGCACAGATACGCAGTATTTT.

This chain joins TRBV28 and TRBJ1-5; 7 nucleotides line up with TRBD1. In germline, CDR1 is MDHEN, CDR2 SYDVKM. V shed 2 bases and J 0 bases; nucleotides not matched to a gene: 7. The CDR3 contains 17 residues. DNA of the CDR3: TGTGCCAGCAGTTTAAGGCAGGGGGTGTTTAGCAATCAGCCCCAGCATTTT. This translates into CASSLRQGVFSNQPQHF.

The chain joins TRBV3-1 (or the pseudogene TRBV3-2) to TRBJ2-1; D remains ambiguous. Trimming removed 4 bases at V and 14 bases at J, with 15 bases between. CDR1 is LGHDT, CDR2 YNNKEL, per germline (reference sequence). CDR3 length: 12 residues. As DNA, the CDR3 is TGTGCCAGCAGCCCCCAGCGAAGGCGCGAGTTCTTC. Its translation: CASSPQRRREFF.

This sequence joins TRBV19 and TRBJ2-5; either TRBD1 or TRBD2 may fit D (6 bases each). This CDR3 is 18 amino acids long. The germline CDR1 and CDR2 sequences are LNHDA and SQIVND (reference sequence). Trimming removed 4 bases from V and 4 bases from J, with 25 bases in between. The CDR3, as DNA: TGTGCCAGTAGTAACGCCCCTCCCAGTCGGGGGCGTAGAGAGACCCAGTACTTC. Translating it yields CASSNAPPSRGRRETQYF.

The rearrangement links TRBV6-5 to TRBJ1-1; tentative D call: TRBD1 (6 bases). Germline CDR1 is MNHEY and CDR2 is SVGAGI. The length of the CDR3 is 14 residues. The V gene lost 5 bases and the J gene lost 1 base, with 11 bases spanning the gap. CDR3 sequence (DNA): TGTGCCAGCAGTATGGGGGCAGCGAACACTGAAGCTTTCTTT. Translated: CASSMGAANTEAFF.

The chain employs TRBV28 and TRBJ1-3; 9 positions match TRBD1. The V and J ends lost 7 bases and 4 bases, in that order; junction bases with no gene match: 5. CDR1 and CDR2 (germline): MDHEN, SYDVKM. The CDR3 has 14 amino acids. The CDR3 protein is CASIQGATGNTIYF. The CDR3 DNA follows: TGTGCCAGCATACAGGGGGCGACGGGAAACACCATATATTTT.

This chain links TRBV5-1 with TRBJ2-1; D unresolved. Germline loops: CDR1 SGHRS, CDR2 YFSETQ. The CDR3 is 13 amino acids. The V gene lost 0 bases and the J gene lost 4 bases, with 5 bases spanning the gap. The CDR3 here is CASSLGEYNEQFF. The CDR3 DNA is TGCGCCAGCAGCTTGGGAGAGTACAATGAGCAGTTCTTC.

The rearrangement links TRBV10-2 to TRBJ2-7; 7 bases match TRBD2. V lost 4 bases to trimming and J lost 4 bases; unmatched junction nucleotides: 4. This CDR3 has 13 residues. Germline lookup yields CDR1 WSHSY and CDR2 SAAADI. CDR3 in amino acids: CASSVASGYEQYF. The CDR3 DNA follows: TGCGCCAGCAGTGTGGCTAGCGGATACGAGCAGTACTTC.

The CDR3 DNA reads TGTGCCAGCAGTGACCCTGGGGGTCCAGGGTGGAATTCACCCCTCCACTTT. Translated, it gives CASSDPGGPGWNSPLHF. This chain links TRBV2 with TRBJ1-6, with D possibly TRBD1 on 5 matching bases. Between the trimmed V and J ends, which lost 3 bases and 7 bases, there was a span of 19 bases. Germline V gene lookup returns CDR1 SNHLY and CDR2 FYNNEI. The length of the CDR3 is 17 residues.

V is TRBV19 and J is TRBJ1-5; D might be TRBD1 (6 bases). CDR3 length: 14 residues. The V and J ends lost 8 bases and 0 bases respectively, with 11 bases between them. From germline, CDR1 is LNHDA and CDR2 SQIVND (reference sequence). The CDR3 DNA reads TGTGCCAGTTCCGGGACAAATAGCAATCAGCCCCAGCATTTT. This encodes CASSGTNSNQPQHF. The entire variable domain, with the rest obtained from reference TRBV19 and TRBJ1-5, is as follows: DGGITQSPKYLFRKEGQNVTLSCEQNLNHDAMYWYRQDPGQGLRLIYYSQIVNDFQKGDIAEGYSVSREKKESFPLTVTSAQKNPTAFYLCASSGTNSNQPQHFGDGTRLSIL.

The CDR3 DNA is TGCGCCAGCAGCCAAACCATCCCGGACAGAAACTATGGCTACACCTTC. Translated, it gives CASSQTIPDRNYGYTF. The rearrangement uses TRBV4-1 and TRBJ1-2; TRBD1 is a possible D gene (6 bases). V gave up 2 bases and J gave up 2 bases, with 15 bases separating them. Germline assignment: CDR1 MGHRA and CDR2 YSYEKL. The CDR3 has 16 residues.

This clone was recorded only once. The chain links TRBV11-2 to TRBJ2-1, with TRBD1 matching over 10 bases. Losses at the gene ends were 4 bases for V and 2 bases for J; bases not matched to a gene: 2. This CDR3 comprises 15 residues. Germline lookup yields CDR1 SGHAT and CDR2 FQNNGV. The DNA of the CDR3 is TGTGCCAGCAGCTCCGGGACAGGGGCCTACAATGAGCAGTTCTTC. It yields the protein CASSSGTGAYNEQFF.

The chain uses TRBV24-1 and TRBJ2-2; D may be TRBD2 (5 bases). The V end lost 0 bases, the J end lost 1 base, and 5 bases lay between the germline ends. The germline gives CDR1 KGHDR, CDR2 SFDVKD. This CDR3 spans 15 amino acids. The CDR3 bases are TGTGCCACCAGTGATTTGCGGGAGAACACCGGGGAGCTGTTTTTT. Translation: CATSDLRENTGELFF.

This chain's CDR3 is CASSLSPQPGQGNEKLFF. CDR3 DNA: TGTGCCAGCAGTTTATCGCCCCAACCGGGACAGGGTAATGAAAAACTGTTTTTT. The chain carries TRBV27 and TRBJ1-4; 9 bases map to TRBD1. The CDR3 contains 18 residues. With 0 bases clipped from V and 4 bases from J, the junction kept 9 bases outside the gene matches. Germline V gene sequence: CDR1 MNHEY, CDR2 SMNVEV (reference sequence).

The CDR3 loop reads CASSQEGPQVPTEAFF. CDR3 DNA sequence: TGCGCCAGCAGCCAAGAAGGTCCACAGGTGCCTACTGAAGCTTTCTTT. The J gene is TRBJ1-1, the V gene TRBV4-3; tentative D call: TRBD1 (5 bases). This CDR3 contains 16 residues. V lost 0 bases and J 5 bases, leaving 16 bases between the germline ends. Germline values: CDR1 LGHNA, CDR2 YSLEER.

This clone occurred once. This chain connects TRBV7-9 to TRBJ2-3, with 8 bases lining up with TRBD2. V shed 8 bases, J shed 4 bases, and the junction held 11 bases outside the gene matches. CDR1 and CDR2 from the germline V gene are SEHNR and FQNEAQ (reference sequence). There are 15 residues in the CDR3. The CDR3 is CASGSDGRVADTQYF. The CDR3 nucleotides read TGTGCCAGCGGCTCAGACGGGAGGGTTGCAGATACGCAGTATTTT.

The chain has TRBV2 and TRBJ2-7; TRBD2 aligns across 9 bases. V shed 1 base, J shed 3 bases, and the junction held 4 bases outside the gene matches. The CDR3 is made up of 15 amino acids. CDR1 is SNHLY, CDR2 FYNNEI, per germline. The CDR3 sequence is CASSEGGRALYEQYF. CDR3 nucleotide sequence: TGTGCCAGCAGTGAAGGCGGGAGGGCCCTCTACGAGCAGTACTTC.

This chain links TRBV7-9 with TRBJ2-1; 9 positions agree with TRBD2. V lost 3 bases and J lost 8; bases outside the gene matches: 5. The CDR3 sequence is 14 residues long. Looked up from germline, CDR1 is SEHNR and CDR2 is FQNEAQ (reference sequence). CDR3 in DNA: TGTGCCAGCAGCTTTTTTAGCGGGAGCGATGAGCAGTTCTTC. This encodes CASSFFSGSDEQFF.

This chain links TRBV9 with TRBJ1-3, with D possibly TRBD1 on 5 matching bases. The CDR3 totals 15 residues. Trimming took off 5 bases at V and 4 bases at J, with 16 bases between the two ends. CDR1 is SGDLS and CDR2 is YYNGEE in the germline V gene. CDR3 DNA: TGTGCCAGCAGGCCAGGGTTGTTGTCCGGAAACACCATATATTTT. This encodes CASRPGLLSGNTIYF.

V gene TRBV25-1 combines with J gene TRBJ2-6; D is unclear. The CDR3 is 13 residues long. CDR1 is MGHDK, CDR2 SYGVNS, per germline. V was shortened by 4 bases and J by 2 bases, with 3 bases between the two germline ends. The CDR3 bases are TGTGCCAGCAGTGGAACTGGGGCCAACGTCCTGACTTTC. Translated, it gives CASSGTGANVLTF.

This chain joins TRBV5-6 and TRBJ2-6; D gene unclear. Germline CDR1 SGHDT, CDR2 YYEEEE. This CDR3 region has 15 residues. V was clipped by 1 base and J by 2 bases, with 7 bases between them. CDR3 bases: TGTGCCAGCAGCTTGTTCCGTCCTGGGGCCAACGTCCTGACTTTC. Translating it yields CASSLFRPGANVLTF.

CDR3 sequence: CASSSGTSGSSYEQYF. Here the CDR3 DNA reads TGTGCCAGCTCATCCGGGACTAGCGGGAGTTCCTACGAGCAGTACTTC. This chain links TRBV18 with TRBJ2-7, with 14 bases matching TRBD2. V lost 5 bases to trimming and J lost 1 base; unmatched junction nucleotides: 4. The CDR3 sequence is 16 residues long. Germline CDR1 is KGHSH and CDR2 is LQKENI.

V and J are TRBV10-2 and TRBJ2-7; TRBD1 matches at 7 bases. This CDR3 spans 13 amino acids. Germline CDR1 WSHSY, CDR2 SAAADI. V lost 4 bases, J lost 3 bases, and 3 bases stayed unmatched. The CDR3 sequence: CASSGRDSYEQYF. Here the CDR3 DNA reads TGCGCCAGCAGTGGTAGGGACAGCTACGAGCAGTACTTC.

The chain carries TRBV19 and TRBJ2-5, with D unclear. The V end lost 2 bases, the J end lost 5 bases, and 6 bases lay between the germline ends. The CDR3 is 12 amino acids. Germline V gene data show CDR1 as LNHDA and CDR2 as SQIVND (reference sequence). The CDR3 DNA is TGTGCCAGTAGTATAAGGGCGGAGACCCAGTACTTC. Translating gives CASSIRAETQYF.

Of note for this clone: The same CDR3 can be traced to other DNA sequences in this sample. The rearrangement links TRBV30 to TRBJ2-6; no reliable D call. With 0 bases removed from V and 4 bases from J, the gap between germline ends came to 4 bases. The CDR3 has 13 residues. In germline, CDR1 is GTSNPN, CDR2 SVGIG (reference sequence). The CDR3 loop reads CAWSVSGANVLTF. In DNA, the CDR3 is TGTGCCTGGAGTGTCTCCGGGGCCAACGTCCTGACTTTC.

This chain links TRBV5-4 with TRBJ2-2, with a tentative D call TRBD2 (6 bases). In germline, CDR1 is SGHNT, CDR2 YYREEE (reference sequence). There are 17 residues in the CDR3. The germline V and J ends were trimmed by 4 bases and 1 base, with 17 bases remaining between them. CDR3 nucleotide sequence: TGTGCCAGCAGCCCTGACTCGACGCGGGGGAACACCGGGGAGCTGTTTTTT. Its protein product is CASSPDSTRGNTGELFF. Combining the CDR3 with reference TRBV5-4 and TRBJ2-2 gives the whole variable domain ETGVTQSPTHLIKTRGQQVTLRCSSQSGHNTVSWYQQALGQGPQFIFQYYREEENGRGNFPPRFSGLQFPNYSSELNVNALELDDSALYLCASSPDSTRGNTGELFFGEGSRLTVL.

The DNA for the CDR3 is TGTGCCAGCAGTCACGGGTCCGGTGAGCAGTTCTTC. It is translated as CASSHGSGEQFF. This rearrangement joins TRBV3-1 (or the pseudogene TRBV3-2) to TRBJ2-1; D ambiguous. This CDR3 comprises 12 residues. CDR1 and CDR2 from the germline V gene are LGHDT and YNNKEL (reference sequence). The ends were cut back, 6 bases at V and 9 bases at J, with 12 bases in the middle.

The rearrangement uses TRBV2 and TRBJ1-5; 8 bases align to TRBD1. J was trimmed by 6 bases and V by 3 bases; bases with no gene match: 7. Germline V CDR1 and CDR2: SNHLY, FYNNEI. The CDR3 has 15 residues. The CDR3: CASSDTGGRFQPQHF. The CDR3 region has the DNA TGTGCCAGCAGTGACACAGGGGGACGGTTTCAGCCCCAGCATTTT.